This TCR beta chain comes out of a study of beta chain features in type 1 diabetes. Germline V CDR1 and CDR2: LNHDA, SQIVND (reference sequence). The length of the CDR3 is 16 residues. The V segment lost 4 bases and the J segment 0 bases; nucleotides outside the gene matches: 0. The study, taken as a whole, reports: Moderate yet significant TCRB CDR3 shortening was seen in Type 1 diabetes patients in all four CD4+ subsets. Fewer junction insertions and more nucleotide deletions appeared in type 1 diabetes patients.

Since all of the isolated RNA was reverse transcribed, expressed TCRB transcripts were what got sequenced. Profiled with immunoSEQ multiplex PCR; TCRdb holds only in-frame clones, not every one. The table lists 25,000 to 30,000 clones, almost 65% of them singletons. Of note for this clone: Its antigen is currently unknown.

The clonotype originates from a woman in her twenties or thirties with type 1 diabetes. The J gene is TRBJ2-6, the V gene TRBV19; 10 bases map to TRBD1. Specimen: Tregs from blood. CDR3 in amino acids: CASSRTGGSGANVLTF. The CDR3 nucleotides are TGTGCCAGTAGTAGGACAGGGGGCTCTGGGGCCAACGTCCTGACTTTC.